This T cell receptor beta chain was recovered during a study of follicular helper T cells after annual influenza vaccination. General study findings and limits: Each annual vaccination recalled recurring oligoclonal ICOS+CD38+ cTfh clonotypes.

For this clone: The antigen remains undetermined.

Germline V gene lookup returns CDR1 SQVTM and CDR2 ANQGSEA. The length of the CDR3 is 13 residues. V lost 4 bases to trimming and J lost 5 bases, with 12 bases between them. Time point indicated: 2014-2015 season, 7 days after vaccination. Clones were sequenced by immunoSEQ multiplex PCR, and TCRdb holds only the in-frame ones, with some missing. The table includes approximately 7,400 clones, roughly 83% detected once. This receptor was obtained from an adult who received the influenza vaccine. The sample here was CXCR5+ CD38- circulating T follicular helper cells from blood, taken 7 days after influenza vaccination. This sample's subset: circulating Tfh, non-naive CD4+CXCR5+PD-1+ (ICOS+CD38+ or ICOS-CD38-). The V gene is TRBV29-1, the J gene TRBJ2-1, with a possible D match to TRBD1 (5 bases). CDR3 sequence: CSVGPDRDNEQFF. The CDR3 nucleotides read TGCAGCGTTGGACCCGACAGAGACAATGAGCAGTTCTTC.